Shown below are 12 T cell receptor beta chains from a single sample sequenced in a study of shared T cell receptors in the human thymus. Assay used: immunoSEQ multiplex PCR; TCRdb lists only in-frame clones, some missing. There are under 700,000 clones in the sample; around 82% occur only once, and about 0.013% lies in the top ten. These data are also associated with another study on human thymus T cells.

Specimen: thymocytes. The receptors derive from a boy under two years old with a congenital heart defect.

J is TRBJ2-7 and V is TRBV5-4; D might be TRBD2 (5 bases). This CDR3 has 15 residues. CDR1 is SGHNT and CDR2 is YYREEE in the germline V gene (reference sequence). The germline V and J ends were trimmed by 4 bases and 0 bases, with 14 bases remaining between them. The CDR3 DNA reads TGTGCCAGCAGCCACCGTTCTAGCTGCTCCTACGAGCAGTACTTC. This sequence encodes CASSHRSSCSYEQYF.

For this clone: A read error may account for a junction end that differs from germline. The V and J genes are TRBV9 and TRBJ2-7, with D perhaps matching TRBD1 (5 bases). CDR3 length: 14 residues. Germline loops: CDR1 SGDLS, CDR2 YYNGEE. The CDR3: CASSVEGYSDEQYF. CDR3 DNA sequence: TGTGCCAGCAGCGTAGAGGGGTACTCCGACGAGCAGTACTTC.

This clone has just one count. J is TRBJ2-7 and V is TRBV4-2, with D tentatively TRBD1 (6 bases). CDR1 and CDR2 from the germline V gene are LGHNA and YNFKEQ. The CDR3 is 15 amino acids. Trimming pared 0 bases from V and 2 bases from J, leaving 11 bases between. The CDR3 sequence: CASSQEAGVPYEQYF. CDR3 in DNA: TGTGCCAGCAGCCAAGAGGCAGGGGTCCCCTACGAGCAGTACTTC.

This chain joins TRBV5-1 and TRBJ2-1; D might be TRBD1 (5 bases). Deletions cut 0 bases from V and 5 bases from J, with 15 bases between. The CDR3 has 16 amino acids. In germline, CDR1 is SGHRS, CDR2 YFSETQ. CDR3 in amino acids: CASSLEVRAMHNEQFF. CDR3 nucleotide sequence: TGCGCCAGCAGCTTGGAAGTCAGGGCAATGCACAATGAGCAGTTCTTC.

V usage is TRBV27 and J usage is TRBJ1-2; 8 bases map to TRBD1. Germline values: CDR1 MNHEY, CDR2 SMNVEV (reference sequence). This CDR3 spans 14 amino acids. The J segment lost 8 bases and the V segment lost 8 bases, leaving 13 bases of the junction unmatched. CDR3 coding DNA: TGTGCCAGCCGCCGACAGGGGTTTGCGGTAGGCTACACCTTC. Its protein product is CASRRQGFAVGYTF.

CDR3: CASSLNSGNPYEQYF. CDR3 coding DNA: TGTGCCAGCAGCTTAAATAGCGGGAACCCCTACGAGCAGTACTTC. This sequence joins TRBV11-3 and TRBJ2-7; 8 bases are shared with TRBD2. V gave up 2 bases and J gave up 2 bases; unmatched junction bases: 5. This CDR3 is built from 15 residues. Looked up from germline, CDR1 is SGHNT and CDR2 is YENEEA.

The chain employs TRBV10-2 and TRBJ2-3; 9 bases fit TRBD2. With V trimmed by 7 bases and J by 3 bases, 14 bases remained unmatched. CDR3 size: 17 residues. Looked up from germline, CDR1 is WSHSY and CDR2 is SAAADI. CDR3 loop: CASNPTGREGVTDTQYF. DNA of the CDR3: TGCGCCAGCAACCCCACTGGGCGGGAGGGGGTGACAGATACGCAGTATTTT.

The chain has TRBV7-6 and TRBJ2-1; 7 bases line up with TRBD2. The germline CDR1 and CDR2 sequences are SGHVS and FNYEAQ. This CDR3 spans 16 amino acids. Trimming removed 4 bases from V and 9 bases from J; junction bases left unmatched: 15. CDR3 coding DNA: TGTGCCAGCAGCTCAGAGGGCCCGGGGGGTTACGGTGAGCAGTTCTTC. Encoded protein: CASSSEGPGGYGEQFF.

The chain has TRBV15 and TRBJ1-5; TRBD1 is a possible D gene (5 bases). V lost 0 bases to trimming and J lost 7 bases, with 7 bases between them. The germline gives CDR1 LNHNV, CDR2 YYDKDF (reference sequence). The CDR3 covers 13 residues. This chain's CDR3 is CATSRDPGQPQHF. The CDR3 region has the DNA TGTGCCACCAGCAGAGATCCAGGGCAGCCCCAGCATTTT.

V gene TRBV4-3 combines with J gene TRBJ2-3, with a tentative D call TRBD1 (6 bases). Germline V gene lookup returns CDR1 LGHNA and CDR2 YSLEER. There are 20 residues in the CDR3. Deletions cut 0 bases from V and 4 bases from J, with 26 bases between. CDR3 DNA sequence: TGCGCCAGCAGCCAAGACCACGTGGGTTATTGGGGGACATTTCCAGATACGCAGTATTTT. Amino acid sequence: CASSQDHVGYWGTFPDTQYF.

The gene calls are TRBV6-5 and TRBJ1-2; 7 bases fit TRBD1. Germline assignment: CDR1 MNHEY and CDR2 SVGAGI. CDR3 length equals 15 residues. Trimming took 0 bases from V and 5 from J; bases not matched to a gene: 6. The CDR3 protein is CASSYSQGEHYGYTF. In nucleotides, the CDR3 is TGTGCCAGCAGTTACTCGCAGGGGGAGCATTATGGCTACACCTTC.

The rearrangement links TRBV6-5 to TRBJ2-7; TRBD2 agrees at 10 bases. V dropped 5 bases and J dropped 2; count of bases not matched to a gene: 3. Looked up from germline, CDR1 is MNHEY and CDR2 is SVGAGI. The CDR3 totals 14 residues. CDR3 protein: CASSLSGRPYEQYF. In DNA form, the CDR3 reads TGTGCCAGCAGTCTTAGCGGGAGGCCCTACGAGCAGTACTTC.